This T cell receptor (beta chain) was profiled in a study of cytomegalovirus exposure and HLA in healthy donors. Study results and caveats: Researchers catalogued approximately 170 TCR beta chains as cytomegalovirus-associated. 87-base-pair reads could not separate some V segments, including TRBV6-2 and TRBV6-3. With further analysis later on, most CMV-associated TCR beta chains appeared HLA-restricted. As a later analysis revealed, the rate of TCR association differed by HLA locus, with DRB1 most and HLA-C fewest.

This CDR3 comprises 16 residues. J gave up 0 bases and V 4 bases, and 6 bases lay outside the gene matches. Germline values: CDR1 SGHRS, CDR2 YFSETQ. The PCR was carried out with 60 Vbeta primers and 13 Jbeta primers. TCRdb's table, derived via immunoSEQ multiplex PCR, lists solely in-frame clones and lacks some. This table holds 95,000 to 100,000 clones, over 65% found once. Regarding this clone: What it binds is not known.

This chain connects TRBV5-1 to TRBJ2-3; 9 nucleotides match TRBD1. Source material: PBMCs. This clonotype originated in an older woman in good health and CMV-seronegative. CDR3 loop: CASSGIQGASTDTQYF. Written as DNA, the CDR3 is TGCGCCAGCAGCGGGATACAGGGGGCTAGCACAGATACGCAGTATTTT.